This T cell receptor beta chain was documented in a study of blood T cells in healthy people across ages. Overall study results and limits: Greater diversity and more naive CD4+ cells were seen in long-lived donors than in aged donors. In these data, TCR beta diversity tracked strongly with naive T cell percentage. The CMV status of each donor remained undetermined, and this could have confounded shifts in expanded clonotypes.

As regards this clonotype: Its cognate antigen is unknown.

With a J-beta primer mix and a sample-barcoded 5' primer, a second PCR ran about 7 to 11 cycles. One entry per CDR3 protein results from TCRdb running MiXCR on the 5' RACE reads. This sample has hundreds of thousands of distinct CDR3 sequences, with roughly 43% found just once. The CDR3 length is 13 residues. With 3 bases removed from V and 3 bases from J, the gap between germline ends came to 9 bases. The V and J genes are TRBV12-3 or TRBV12-4 and TRBJ2-7; the D is unclear. Sequencing was done on a sample of blood. The clonotype originates from a woman in her fifties or sixties in good health. CDR3 DNA: TGTGCCAGCAGTTTTGGCAGCCGCTACGAGCAGTACTTC. Translating it yields CASSFGSRYEQYF.